The source of this T cell receptor (beta chain) is a study of CD4 and CD8 cells across lung adenocarcinoma regions. To note about this clonotype: Germline is not matched at one junction end, which may reflect a read error.

The CDR3 has 12 residues. From germline, CDR1 is MNHNS and CDR2 SASEGT. TCRdb called the PCR reads again in MiXCR, with one record for every CDR3 protein. Of under 20,000 distinct CDR3 sequences in the sample, 50% were seen once. This sequence joins TRBV6-1 and TRBJ2-3; no reliable D call. The DNA end favors TRBJ2-5, so the J call may be wrong. This TCR was sampled from a male donor with lung adenocarcinoma. The CD4 and CD8 labels of this study may be unreliable. The sequencing input was CD8+ T cells from the margin of a lung tumor. The CDR3 loop reads CAGKRSQDTQYF. The DNA for the CDR3 is TGTGCCGGCAAGCGATCCCAAGATACCCAGTACTTC.